The 11 T cell receptor beta chains listed next were all sequenced from one sample in a study of T cell responses to AZD1222 COVID-19 vaccine. The table came from immunoSEQ multiplex PCR; TCRdb's copy has only in-frame clones and leaves some out. The sample carries around 130,000 clones, nearly 90% recorded once. Sequencing used peripheral blood, obtained 28 days after the second AZD1222 dose. The origin of the receptors is an adult who received the AZD1222 COVID-19 vaccine.

This clone occurred once. The chain is built from TRBV28 and TRBJ2-3; D gene ambiguous. The CDR3 length is 14 residues. Per the germline V gene, CDR1 is MDHEN and CDR2 is SYDVKM. The V gene lost 4 bases and the J gene lost 0 bases, with 8 bases spanning the gap. CDR3 amino acids: CASSYETSTDTQYF. In DNA form, the CDR3 reads TGTGCCAGCAGTTACGAGACTAGCACAGATACGCAGTATTTT.

The chain employs TRBV6-4 and TRBJ2-7; 9 nucleotides agree with TRBD1. CDR1 is MRHNA and CDR2 is SNTAGT in the germline V gene. V lost 6 bases, J lost 3 bases, and 6 bases stayed unmatched. This CDR3 comprises 14 residues. The CDR3 is CASRGTGSFYEQYF. CDR3 DNA: TGTGCCAGCAGGGGGACAGGGAGCTTCTACGAGCAGTACTTC.

The genes are TRBV21-1 and TRBJ1-1. TRBV21-1 is a recognized pseudogene. The CDR3 sequence is 17 residues long. The CDR3 DNA follows: TGTGCCAGCAGCAAAGCGCGGAGGGAGGGATCCCCCCGTGAAGCTTTCTTT. Residues: CASSKARREGSPREAFF.

This sequence joins TRBV15 and TRBJ2-1; the D is unclear. The germline V gene encodes CDR1 LNHNV and CDR2 YYDKDF (reference sequence). V lost 0 bases, J lost 8 bases, and 11 bases lay in between. The CDR3 is made up of 14 amino acids. CDR3 nucleotide sequence: TGTGCCACCAGCAGAGATGCAAGGAAGGATGAGCAGTTCTTC. Translated: CATSRDARKDEQFF.

The rearrangement links TRBV19 to TRBJ1-2, with 7 positions matching TRBD1. The trim removed 7 bases at V and 1 base at J, leaving 6 bases unmatched. This CDR3 is built from 14 residues. Germline V CDR1 and CDR2: LNHDA, SQIVND (reference sequence). The CDR3 here is CASIEGGRNYGYTF. The CDR3 DNA reads as TGTGCCAGTATCGAAGGGGGCCGTAACTATGGCTACACCTTC.

The chain recombines TRBV19 with TRBJ2-3, with D perhaps TRBD1 or TRBD2 (6 bases each). The CDR3 totals 15 residues. Germline CDR1 reads LNHDA; CDR2 reads SQIVND (reference sequence). Trimming removed 1 base from V and 4 bases from J, with 12 bases in between. CDR3 coding DNA: TGTGCCAGTAGTATAGGGTTCGGGGGCCCAGATACGCAGTATTTT. Amino acids: CASSIGFGGPDTQYF. Complete variable domain (other parts from reference TRBV19 and TRBJ2-3): DGGITQSPKYLFRKEGQNVTLSCEQNLNHDAMYWYRQDPGQGLRLIYYSQIVNDFQKGDIAEGYSVSREKKESFPLTVTSAQKNPTAFYLCASSIGFGGPDTQYFGPGTRLTVL.

This clone came up a few times. The V and J genes are TRBV11-2 and TRBJ1-2; weak D call: TRBD1 (5 bases). V was trimmed by 1 base and J by 2 bases, leaving 17 bases between them. Germline lookup yields CDR1 SGHAT and CDR2 FQNNGV. The CDR3 spans 17 residues. The CDR3: CASSLGGRQRGNYGYTF. The CDR3 DNA sequence: TGTGCCAGCAGCTTAGGGGGCCGACAGAGAGGGAACTATGGCTACACCTTC.

The chain has TRBV6-1 and TRBJ2-7, with TRBD1 matching over 8 bases. The germline V gene has CDR1 MNHNS and CDR2 SASEGT. J gave up 0 bases and V 1 base, and 2 bases lay outside the gene matches. The CDR3 length is 15 residues. The CDR3 here is CASSEEGTGSYEQYF. CDR3 nucleotides: TGTGCCAGCAGTGAAGAAGGGACAGGCTCCTACGAGCAGTACTTC.

This chain uses TRBV11-2 with TRBJ2-1; possibly TRBD2 for D (7 bases). V was pared by 0 bases and J by 1 base, with 10 bases between. Germline V lookup: CDR1 SGHAT, CDR2 FQNNGV. The CDR3 covers 16 residues. The CDR3 nucleotides are TGTGCCAGCAGCTTAGAAGGGGGGGCATCCTACAATGAGCAGTTCTTC. It encodes CASSLEGGASYNEQFF.

The V call is TRBV6-4, the J call TRBJ2-7; 9 positions match TRBD2. The CDR3 sequence is 15 residues long. V trimming: 3 bases; J trimming: 2 bases; junction bases outside the gene matches: 5. Per germline, CDR1 MRHNA and CDR2 SNTAGT. In DNA, the CDR3 is TGTGCCAGCAGTGAAGGGGCGGGAGGGACCTACGAGCAGTACTTC. Encoded protein: CASSEGAGGTYEQYF.

The rearrangement joins TRBV3-1 (or the pseudogene TRBV3-2) to TRBJ1-3; 7 nucleotides align to TRBD1. J was trimmed by 4 bases and V by 8 bases; bases with no gene match: 23. This CDR3 is 19 amino acids long. Germline loops: CDR1 LGHDT, CDR2 YNNKEL (reference sequence). CDR3 sequence: CASQKRQGNVSVGGNTIYF. DNA of the CDR3: TGTGCCAGCCAAAAACGACAGGGAAATGTTTCGGTAGGGGGAAACACCATATATTTT.